The 25 T cell receptor beta chains listed next were all sequenced from one sample in a study of Ad26.COV2.S vaccination and SARS-CoV-2 variants. Libraries were prepared by immunoSEQ multiplex PCR; TCRdb keeps only in-frame clonotypes and omits some of them. The data contain about 350,000 clones, 88% of them seen just once; the ten biggest clones take up around 6.4%. Noted treatment: around 19 received Ad26.COV2.S at low or high dose, single or two shots; 5 received placebo; per-sample allocation not given. Specimen acquisition occurred on day 63 following the initial vaccine or placebo injection. The material sequenced was peripheral blood, taken in a trial of Ad26.COV2.S vaccine versus placebo. These receptors were collected from a person between 18 and 65 years old who received the Ad26.COV2.S COVID-19 vaccine or a placebo.

The rearrangement joins TRBV6-5 to TRBJ1-6, with TRBD1 matching over 8 bases. Looked up from germline, CDR1 is MNHEY and CDR2 is SVGAGI. This CDR3 spans 15 amino acids. After removal of 5 bases from V and 4 bases from J, the junction contained 4 bases not matched to a gene. The CDR3 sequence: CASSPWDRYNSPLHF. Written as DNA, the CDR3 is TGTGCCAGCAGTCCATGGGACAGGTATAATTCACCCCTCCACTTT.

V gene TRBV28 combines with J gene TRBJ1-5; D is unclear. V lost 7 bases and J 7 bases, leaving 11 bases between the germline ends. In germline, CDR1 is MDHEN, CDR2 SYDVKM. This CDR3 is built from 12 residues. This chain's CDR3 is CASTPGYQPQHF. Here the CDR3 DNA reads TGTGCCAGCACCCCGGGGTACCAGCCCCAGCATTTT.

This chain joins TRBV7-8 and TRBJ2-7; 10 nucleotides align to TRBD2. V was clipped by 1 base and J by 6 bases; unmatched bases: 0. Germline V gene sequence: CDR1 SGHVS, CDR2 FQNEAQ. The CDR3 sequence is 13 residues long. CDR3 DNA: TGTGCCAGCAGCTTAGTAGCGGGAGGCGAGCAGTACTTC. The encoded protein is CASSLVAGGEQYF. The full variable domain, completed using reference TRBV7-8 and TRBJ2-7, is GAGVSQSPRYKVAKRGQDVALRCDPISGHVSLFWYQQALGQGPEFLTYFQNEAQLDKSGLPSDRFFAERPEGSVSTLKIQRTQQEDSAVYLCASSLVAGGEQYFGPGTRLTVT.

The chain recombines TRBV10-3 with TRBJ1-1; TRBD1 might be the D (5 bases). V shed 3 bases and J shed 4 bases, with 9 bases lying between them. This CDR3 has 13 amino acids. Germline CDR1 ENHRY, CDR2 SYGVKD. The CDR3 is CAISEGHSTEAFF. DNA for the CDR3: TGTGCCATCAGTGAAGGACATTCCACTGAAGCTTTCTTT.

The chain uses TRBV7-8 and TRBJ2-4, with D perhaps TRBD1 or TRBD2 (6 bases each). Germline V gene data show CDR1 as SGHVS and CDR2 as FQNEAQ. The CDR3 is 17 amino acids. Trimming stripped 2 bases from V and 0 bases from J, with 14 bases between. CDR3 nucleotide sequence: TGTGCCAGCAGCTTAACCCGGGGGCCCTTAGCCAAAAACATTCAGTACTTC. Amino acid sequence: CASSLTRGPLAKNIQYF.

The V call is TRBV7-8, the J call TRBJ1-1, with TRBD1 identical over 9 bases. Trimming removed 3 bases from V and 3 bases from J; junction bases left unmatched: 14. Germline CDR1 reads SGHVS; CDR2 reads FQNEAQ. The CDR3 is 18 amino acids. The CDR3, as DNA: TGTGCCAGCAGCTTCCCCACGGACAGGGGAGGGGACGACACTGAAGCTTTCTTT. Encoded protein: CASSFPTDRGGDDTEAFF.

The rearrangement joins TRBV21-1 to TRBJ2-7; TRBD2, the table's D call, lacks a check against the DNA. TRBV21-1 is shown as a pseudogene. This CDR3 contains 18 residues. The CDR3 here is CASSSDLVVQDVSYEQYF. The CDR3 region has the DNA TGTGCCAGCAGCAGCGACTTGGTGGTGCAAGACGTCTCCTACGAGCAGTACTTC.

This clone was recorded only once. The chain carries TRBV11-3 and TRBJ2-5; TRBD1 aligns across 7 bases. Germline-derived CDR1 and CDR2 are SGHNT and YENEEA. The CDR3 sequence is 13 residues long. The V gene end was trimmed by 4 bases and the J gene end by 5 bases; junction bases not matched to a gene: 4. DNA of the CDR3: TGTGCCAGCAGCTCACAGGGGACGGAGACCCAGTACTTC. As protein: CASSSQGTETQYF.

The rearrangement links TRBV6-2 or TRBV6-3 to TRBJ2-7, with a possible D match to TRBD1 (6 bases). The CDR3 has 13 amino acids. Germline CDR1 and CDR2: MNHEY and SVGEGT. The germline V and J ends were trimmed by 6 bases and 1 base, with 10 bases remaining between them. The DNA for the CDR3 is TGTGCCAGCAGACCTACAGGGTCCTACGAGCAGTACTTC. This translates into CASRPTGSYEQYF.

The V gene is TRBV20-1, the J gene TRBJ1-4; D gene unclear. The CDR3 is made up of 11 amino acids. The V gene lost 3 bases and the J gene lost 10 bases, with 9 bases spanning the gap. Germline CDR1 reads DFQATT; CDR2 reads SNEGSKA (reference sequence). CDR3 nucleotides: TGCAGTGCTAGCGAGAATTTAAAACTGTTTTTT. Its translation: CSASENLKLFF.

This clone was found once. V and J are TRBV10-3 and TRBJ1-6; D might be TRBD1 (6 bases). The CDR3 loop spans 13 amino acids. Trimming took 10 bases from V and 7 from J, leaving 14 bases between them. Germline CDR1 and CDR2: ENHRY and SYGVKD. The CDR3, as DNA: TGTGCCACCACAGGGCAAGCAAATTCACCCCTCCACTTT. Encoded protein: CATTGQANSPLHF.

This sequence joins TRBV5-1 and TRBJ1-2; D remains ambiguous. Germline CDR1 SGHRS, CDR2 YFSETQ. The CDR3 consists of 16 residues. Between the trimmed V and J ends, which lost 2 bases and 6 bases, there was a span of 20 bases. The DNA for the CDR3 is TGCGCCAGCAGCTTCGGTGTGGGTGGAGGGTCCCATGGCTACACCTTC. Its protein is CASSFGVGGGSHGYTF.

This clone was counted once. The V and J genes are TRBV27 and TRBJ2-1; D is ambiguous. CDR1 MNHEY and CDR2 SMNVEV come from the germline V gene (reference sequence). The V end was cut by 0 bases, the J end by 1 base, with 16 bases between. This CDR3 is built from 18 residues. This chain's CDR3 is CASSLSAFAGNSYNEQFF. In DNA, the CDR3 is TGTGCCAGCAGTTTATCGGCGTTCGCTGGCAATTCCTACAATGAGCAGTTCTTC.

This clone is a singleton in its sample. The J gene is TRBJ2-2, the V gene TRBV28, with D perhaps TRBD2 (6 bases). This CDR3 has 16 amino acids. Between the trimmed V and J ends, which lost 0 bases and 6 bases, there was a span of 14 bases. CDR1 and CDR2 from the germline V gene are MDHEN and SYDVKM. CDR3 region: CASSLWGSGLAGELFF. CDR3 sequence (DNA): TGTGCCAGCAGTTTATGGGGGAGCGGGTTGGCCGGGGAGCTGTTTTTT.

The rearrangement uses TRBV7-3 and TRBJ1-2; maybe TRBD1 (6 bases). V shed 2 bases and J shed 10 bases, with 14 bases lying between them. This CDR3 has 13 amino acids. The germline V gene encodes CDR1 SGHTA and CDR2 FQGTGA. In nucleotides, the CDR3 is TGTGCCAGCAGCTTACCGGCAGGGGAAGACTACACCTTC. Encoded protein: CASSLPAGEDYTF. Variable domain in full (rest from reference TRBV7-3 and TRBJ1-2): GAGVSQTPSNKVTEKGKYVELRCDPISGHTALYWYRQSLGQGPEFLIYFQGTGAADDSGLPNDRFFAVRPEGSVSTLKIQRTERGDSAVYLCASSLPAGEDYTFGSGTRLTVV.

The genes are TRBV3-1 (or the pseudogene TRBV3-2) and TRBJ2-5; D may be TRBD1 (5 bases). CDR1 is LGHDT and CDR2 is YNNKEL in the germline V gene (reference sequence). CDR3 length: 14 amino acids. V was shortened by 7 bases and J by 5 bases, with 17 bases between the two germline ends. The chain's CDR3 is CASTHRVQGETQYF. CDR3 nucleotide sequence: TGTGCCAGCACCCACCGGGTCCAGGGTGAGACCCAGTACTTC.

The chain is built from TRBV4-3 and TRBJ2-7; D is perhaps TRBD2 (5 bases). The germline gives CDR1 LGHNA, CDR2 YSLEER. Between the trimmed V and J ends, which lost 1 base and 1 base, there was a span of 8 bases. CDR3 length equals 14 residues. CDR3 residues: CASSQGSGSYEQYF. Here the CDR3 DNA reads TGCGCCAGCAGCCAAGGCTCGGGGTCCTACGAGCAGTACTTC.

The chain combines TRBV10-3 with TRBJ2-1, with no clear D. The germline V gene encodes CDR1 ENHRY and CDR2 SYGVKD. The V and J ends lost 2 bases and 6 bases respectively, with 20 bases between them. The CDR3 has 17 amino acids. The CDR3 nucleotides are TGTGCCATCAGTGAGAATTCTGGCCCCCAAAGGGCCAATGAGCAGTTCTTC. Translating it yields CAISENSGPQRANEQFF.

This rearrangement joins TRBV11-2 to TRBJ1-1; D remains unclear. The CDR3 totals 14 residues. Trimming removed 2 bases from V and 4 bases from J, with 11 bases in between. Germline CDR1 SGHAT, CDR2 FQNNGV. Written as DNA, the CDR3 is TGTGCCAGCAGCTTATTGAGAATCCCCACTGAAGCTTTCTTT. It codes for CASSLLRIPTEAFF.

Concerning this clone itself: Additional DNA sequences in this sample encode the identical CDR3. The J gene is TRBJ2-3, the V gene TRBV3-1 (or the pseudogene TRBV3-2); D is unresolved. V shed 1 base and J shed 4 bases, with 3 bases lying between them. The CDR3 totals 12 residues. Germline V gene sequence: CDR1 LGHDT, CDR2 YNNKEL (reference sequence). The CDR3 protein is CASSQVSDTQYF. The CDR3 DNA reads as TGTGCCAGCAGCCAAGTTTCAGATACGCAGTATTTT.

CDR3 coding DNA: TGCGCCAGCAGCTCCCTGGGGGCGGATCAAGAGACCCAGTACTTC. Amino acids: CASSSLGADQETQYF. The chain joins TRBV5-1 to TRBJ2-5; the D gene is possibly TRBD1 (6 bases). This CDR3 region has 15 residues. From germline, CDR1 is SGHRS and CDR2 YFSETQ. The V and J ends lost 3 bases and 2 bases respectively, with 14 bases between them.

The rearrangement links TRBV6-2 or TRBV6-3 to TRBJ2-5; D not resolved. Per the germline V gene, CDR1 is MNHEY and CDR2 is SVGEGT. The CDR3 length is 14 residues. Trimming took 3 bases from V and 5 from J, leaving 13 bases between them. This CDR3 is CASSYGSDRETQYF. The CDR3 coding sequence is TGTGCCAGCAGTTATGGGTCCGATCGGGAGACCCAGTACTTC.

There are a few counts of this clone. The chain recombines TRBV18 with TRBJ2-2; TRBD1 agrees at 8 bases. Germline CDR1 reads KGHSH; CDR2 reads LQKENI. Unmatched junction bases numbered 13, after V lost 0 bases and J lost 7 bases. The CDR3 is 18 amino acids. CDR3 region: CASSPPNTGGQGGGELFF. The CDR3 DNA follows: TGTGCCAGCTCACCACCAAACACAGGTGGACAGGGAGGCGGGGAGCTGTTTTTT.

The rearrangement uses TRBV4-3 and TRBJ1-6, with TRBD1 identical over 10 bases. V lost 3 bases and J lost 0; bases outside the gene matches: 8. From germline, CDR1 is LGHNA and CDR2 YSLEER. The CDR3 covers 19 residues. CDR3 coding DNA: TGCGCCAGCAGCCAGCGACAGGGGGCGCGAGGCTCCTATAATTCACCCCTCCACTTT. Its translation is CASSQRQGARGSYNSPLHF.

On this clone: A read error may account for a junction end that differs from germline. The chain recombines TRBV14 with TRBJ2-7; no clear D gene. The CDR3 contains 14 residues. Germline V gene data show CDR1 as SGHDN and CDR2 as FVKESK. The CDR3 region has the DNA TGTGCCAGCAACCAAGATGCTATATCCAGCGAGCAGTACTTC. It yields the protein CASNQDAISSEQYF.